These 5 T cell receptor beta chains originate from one sample sequenced in a study of T cells in Graves' hyperthyroidism and ophthalmopathy. Using RNA transcripts as the source, TCR beta CDR3 regions were amplified. RT-PCR in the first round (using the HTBI primer set) targeted the TCR CDR3. TCRdb reprocessed the multiplex PCR reads with MiXCR, giving one entry per CDR3 protein. The table records 45,000 to 60,000 distinct CDR3 sequences, roughly 49% of them present only once. The sequenced sample was blood. Receptors originate from a woman aged 25 to 39 with Graves' ophthalmopathy.

A few counts support this clonotype. This may arise from a read error, as a much more abundant clone is one base away. The chain recombines TRBV6-5 with TRBJ2-7, with TRBD2 as a possible D gene (5 bases). The CDR3 runs to 16 residues. V was trimmed by 0 bases and J by 2 bases, leaving 14 bases between them. The V gene's germline CDR1 is MNHEY and CDR2 SVGAGI. CDR3 in amino acids: CASSYSSSGFAYEQYF. Here the CDR3 DNA reads TGTGCCAGCAGTTACTCGTCGAGCGGCTTCGCCTACGAGCAGTACTTC.

A note on this clonotype: This may arise from a read error, as a much more abundant clone is one base away. The rearrangement joins TRBV3-1 to TRBJ2-3; 11 bases map to TRBD2. The CDR3 runs 13 residues. Germline V gives CDR1 LGHDT, CDR2 YNNKEL (reference sequence). V gave up 1 base and J gave up 13 bases; unmatched junction bases: 4. DNA for the CDR3: TGTGCCAGCAGCCAAGGCACTAGCGGGAGTGAGTATTTT. This sequence encodes CASSQGTSGSEYF.

The V and J genes are TRBV2 and TRBJ1-1; 7 nucleotides line up with TRBD1. CDR1 and CDR2 from the germline V gene are SNHLY and FYNNEI. J was trimmed by 4 bases and V by 6 bases; bases with no gene match: 8. The CDR3 contains 14 residues. CDR3 amino acids: CASSRDRETTEAFF. In nucleotides, the CDR3 is TGTGCCAGCAGCCGGGACAGAGAAACCACTGAAGCTTTCTTT. The whole variable domain, remainder taken from reference TRBV2 and TRBJ1-1, is EPEVTQTPSHQVTQMGQEVILRCVPISNHLYFYWYRQILGQKVEFLVSFYNNEISEKSEIFDDQFSVERPDGSNFTLKIRSTKLEDSAMYFCASSRDRETTEAFFGQGTRLTVV.

The V and J genes are TRBV20-1 and TRBJ2-5; a possible D gene is TRBD2 (5 bases). Trimming took off 4 bases at V and 5 bases at J, with 20 bases between the two ends. The CDR3 length is 15 residues. CDR1 and CDR2 (germline): DFQATT, SNEGSKA (reference sequence). The chain's CDR3 is CSATRAGGFQETQYF. CDR3 nucleotides: TGCAGTGCTACTCGGGCTGGCGGGTTCCAGGAGACCCAGTACTTC.

This clonotype was detected only once. The V gene is TRBV5-1, the J gene TRBJ2-7, with 10 bases identical to TRBD2. Germline CDR1 reads SGHRS; CDR2 reads YFSETQ. The J segment lost 3 bases and the V segment lost 1 base, leaving 7 bases of the junction unmatched. This CDR3 region has 16 residues. The CDR3 region is CASSLSLAGEGYEQYF. The CDR3 DNA is TGCGCCAGCAGCTTGTCCCTAGCGGGAGAAGGCTACGAGCAGTACTTC.